The 29 T cell receptor beta chains in this list originate from one sample, sequenced in a study of B cell selection in AIRE deficiency. CD4+CD127+ cells were sorted as the conventional CD4 T cells. Sequenced by immunoSEQ multiplex PCR; TCRdb stores in-frame clones only, minus some. The data hold tens of thousands of clones, with roughly 96% observed a single time. Sequenced: CD4+CD127+ conventional T cells sorted from PBMCs. These receptors were taken from a human donor in good health.

The chain couples TRBV5-5 to TRBJ1-5; D perhaps matches TRBD1 (6 bases). With 0 bases removed from V and 0 bases from J, the gap between germline ends came to 7 bases. Germline CDR1 and CDR2: SGHKS and YYEKEE (reference sequence). The CDR3 spans 15 residues. In DNA form, the CDR3 reads TGTGCCAGCAGCTTGGCAGGGGATAGCAATCAGCCCCAGCATTTT. Its translation: CASSLAGDSNQPQHF.

The rearrangement links TRBV18 to TRBJ2-7; D assignment may be TRBD1 or TRBD2 (5 bases each). This CDR3 spans 17 amino acids. Trimming stripped 3 bases from V and 0 bases from J, with 18 bases between. Germline CDR1 is KGHSH and CDR2 is LQKENI. The CDR3, as DNA: TGTGCCAGCTCACCCCCCAAAGGGACGGAGAGCTCCTACGAGCAGTACTTC. Translation gives CASSPPKGTESSYEQYF.

The chain joins TRBV18 to TRBJ2-7, with 8 bases aligning to TRBD2. The CDR3 runs to 14 residues. Losses at the gene ends were 3 bases for V and 7 bases for J; bases not matched to a gene: 8. Germline V lookup: CDR1 KGHSH, CDR2 LQKENI. In DNA, the CDR3 is TGTGCCAGCTCACCCGCAGCGGGGGATATGGAGCAGTACTTC. It encodes CASSPAAGDMEQYF.

The V call is TRBV19, the J call TRBJ1-1, with unresolved D. This CDR3 comprises 14 residues. V was trimmed by 10 bases and J by 1 base, leaving 16 bases between them. Germline V gene lookup returns CDR1 LNHDA and CDR2 SQIVND (reference sequence). The CDR3, as DNA: TGTGCCACCAGTATGAGGAGAGAGAACACTGAAGCTTTCTTT. Translated: CATSMRRENTEAFF. The variable domain in full, completed from reference TRBV19 and TRBJ1-1, reads DGGITQSPKYLFRKEGQNVTLSCEQNLNHDAMYWYRQDPGQGLRLIYYSQIVNDFQKGDIAEGYSVSREKKESFPLTVTSAQKNPTAFYLCATSMRRENTEAFFGQGTRLTVV.

V gene TRBV5-1 combines with J gene TRBJ2-7; D not resolved. The V end lost 0 bases, the J end lost 2 bases, and 6 bases lay between the germline ends. The CDR3 has 13 residues. Germline V gene sequence: CDR1 SGHRS, CDR2 YFSETQ. CDR3 in amino acids: CASSLDSTYEQYF. DNA of the CDR3: TGCGCCAGCAGCTTGGACAGCACCTACGAGCAGTACTTC.

The chain recombines TRBV19 with TRBJ2-3; 7 bases match TRBD2. Germline V lookup: CDR1 LNHDA, CDR2 SQIVND (reference sequence). The CDR3 is 15 amino acids. With 7 bases clipped from V and 3 bases from J, the junction kept 10 bases outside the gene matches. The CDR3 here is CASIPLGGGTDTQYF. CDR3 coding DNA: TGTGCCAGTATCCCTCTCGGCGGGGGAACAGATACGCAGTATTTT.

The CDR3 spells CASSPRRGYGEQFF. CDR3 nucleotide sequence: TGTGCCAGTAGCCCCAGGCGGGGATATGGTGAGCAGTTCTTC. The genes are TRBV19 and TRBJ2-1, with D tentatively TRBD2 (6 bases). The germline V gene has CDR1 LNHDA and CDR2 SQIVND (reference sequence). This CDR3 has 14 residues. V was pared by 6 bases and J by 9 bases, with 18 bases between.

The genes are TRBV10-3 and TRBJ2-3; D perhaps matches TRBD1 (5 bases). CDR3 size: 14 residues. Trimming pared 2 bases from V and 0 bases from J, leaving 6 bases between. Germline V CDR1 and CDR2: ENHRY, SYGVKD. The CDR3, as DNA: TGTGCCATCAGTGAGGGACAAAGCACAGATACGCAGTATTTT. As protein: CAISEGQSTDTQYF.

The V and J genes are TRBV5-6 and TRBJ2-5; D not certain. The CDR3 has 13 residues. Trimming cost V 0 bases and J 4 bases, with 7 bases left between them. CDR1 is SGHDT and CDR2 is YYEEEE in the germline V gene. The CDR3 nucleotides read TGTGCCAGCAGCTTGGGTAGTGTAGAGACCCAGTACTTC. Translation gives CASSLGSVETQYF.

Regarding this clone: One junction end does not reproduce the germline sequence, and a read error may be involved. CDR3: CASSEEDREPF. The DNA for the CDR3 is TGTGCCAGCAGTGAAGAGGACAGGGAACCCTTC. This chain links TRBV2 with TRBJ1-2, with 8 positions matching TRBD1. This CDR3 has 11 amino acids. The germline V gene encodes CDR1 SNHLY and CDR2 FYNNEI.

This chain uses TRBV7-9 with TRBJ2-3, with TRBD1 matching over 8 bases. There are 13 residues in the CDR3. Germline V lookup: CDR1 SEHNR, CDR2 FQNEAQ (reference sequence). With 5 bases clipped from V and 4 bases from J, the junction kept 2 bases outside the gene matches. This CDR3 reads CASSRTGPDTQYF. CDR3 sequence (DNA): TGTGCCAGCAGCCGGACAGGGCCAGATACGCAGTATTTT.

The V gene is TRBV5-1, the J gene TRBJ2-5; tentatively, D is TRBD2 (6 bases). The CDR3 covers 13 residues. Germline V gene data show CDR1 as SGHRS and CDR2 as YFSETQ. Trimming pared 2 bases from V and 5 bases from J, leaving 10 bases between. The CDR3 region has the DNA TGCGCCAGCAGCTTACGGGGGAGGGAGACCCAGTACTTC. Translation gives CASSLRGRETQYF.

The V call is TRBV6-5, the J call TRBJ1-3, with 7 bases lining up with TRBD1. After removal of 5 bases from V and 7 bases from J, the junction contained 8 bases not matched to a gene. Germline V gene sequence: CDR1 MNHEY, CDR2 SVGAGI. The CDR3 contains 14 residues. The CDR3 nucleotides are TGTGCCAGCAGTACCTCGACAGGGAGGAACACCATATATTTT. Its protein is CASSTSTGRNTIYF.

The chain has TRBV6-5 and TRBJ2-1, with 7 bases aligning to TRBD1. Germline V CDR1 and CDR2: MNHEY, SVGAGI. This CDR3 is built from 13 residues. The V gene end was trimmed by 6 bases and the J gene end by 4 bases; junction bases not matched to a gene: 3. The CDR3 loop reads CASRAGGYNEQFF. CDR3 DNA: TGTGCCAGCAGGGCAGGGGGATACAATGAGCAGTTCTTC.

This chain connects TRBV30 to TRBJ1-2; D gene unclear. The germline V gene encodes CDR1 GTSNPN and CDR2 SVGIG (reference sequence). The germline V and J ends were trimmed by 2 bases and 8 bases, with 12 bases remaining between them. This CDR3 comprises 12 residues. In nucleotides, the CDR3 is TGTGCCTGGAGTTCACGAGGAGGGGGCTACACCTTC. Translating gives CAWSSRGGGYTF.

The chain joins TRBV14 to TRBJ2-3, with D unresolved. The CDR3 length is 13 residues. Trimming pared 5 bases from V and 2 bases from J, leaving 8 bases between. Looked up from germline, CDR1 is SGHDN and CDR2 is FVKESK. The CDR3: CASSGQLTDTQYF. In DNA form, the CDR3 reads TGTGCCAGCAGCGGGCAACTCACAGATACGCAGTATTTT.

This clone was observed once. J is TRBJ2-7 and V is TRBV11-2; D tentatively reads TRBD1 or TRBD2 (7 bases each). Per germline, CDR1 SGHAT and CDR2 FQNNGV. V was clipped by 4 bases and J by 0 bases, with 16 bases between them. The CDR3 is 16 amino acids. The CDR3 sequence is CASSSQGGAISYEQYF. CDR3 coding DNA: TGTGCCAGCAGCTCCCAGGGGGGGGCCATCTCCTACGAGCAGTACTTC.

J is TRBJ1-6 and V is TRBV6-6; 7 bases are a match to TRBD1. The junction had 8 bases not matched to a gene; V was cut back by 10 bases and J by 5 bases. The CDR3 contains 14 residues. The germline gives CDR1 MNHNY, CDR2 SVGAGI (reference sequence). The CDR3: CAIAKTGNNSPLHF. As DNA, the CDR3 is TGTGCCATCGCAAAGACAGGGAATAATTCACCCCTCCACTTT.

This chain links TRBV7-2 with TRBJ1-1, with D possibly being TRBD1 (6 bases). The CDR3 is 13 residues long. Germline values: CDR1 SGHTA, CDR2 FQGNSA. Trimming took 2 bases from V and 7 from J, leaving 11 bases between them. The CDR3 sequence: CASSLPDRLEAFF. CDR3 DNA: TGTGCCAGCAGCTTACCAGACAGGCTTGAAGCTTTCTTT.

The V call is TRBV18, the J call TRBJ1-5; 7 bases line up with TRBD1. CDR3 length: 13 amino acids. After removal of 2 bases from V and 5 bases from J, the junction contained 0 bases not matched to a gene. CDR1 is KGHSH and CDR2 is LQKENI in the germline V gene. The CDR3 sequence: CASSPGTDQPQHF. In nucleotides, the CDR3 is TGTGCCAGCTCACCAGGGACAGATCAGCCCCAGCATTTT.

This clone was detected only once. The chain is built from TRBV7-3 and TRBJ1-2, with TRBD1 matching over 8 bases. V shed 4 bases and J 3 bases; nucleotides not matched to a gene: 4. This CDR3 comprises 14 residues. CDR1 SGHTA and CDR2 FQGTGA come from the germline V gene. DNA for the CDR3: TGTGCCAGCAGCTCCGGACAGGGAGACTATGGCTACACCTTC. Encoded protein: CASSSGQGDYGYTF.

DNA for the CDR3: TGTGCCAGCAGGAGGGGGGGGCAGTACACTGAAGCTTTCTTT. This gives the protein CASRRGGQYTEAFF. The chain uses TRBV2 and TRBJ1-1, with a possible D match to TRBD1 (6 bases). Trimming removed 6 bases from V and 3 bases from J, with 14 bases in between. Germline values: CDR1 SNHLY, CDR2 FYNNEI. The CDR3 contains 14 residues.

This rearrangement joins TRBV18 to TRBJ1-4; weak D call: TRBD1 (5 bases). The CDR3 runs to 13 residues. Germline V lookup: CDR1 KGHSH, CDR2 LQKENI. The V end lost 6 bases, the J end lost 6 bases, and 11 bases lay between the germline ends. In DNA form, the CDR3 reads TGTGCCAGCTCTGCCAGGGATGATGAAAAACTGTTTTTT. Translating gives CASSARDDEKLFF.

The chain carries TRBV2 and TRBJ2-3; D may be TRBD2 (5 bases). The CDR3 is 14 amino acids. Trimming removed 4 bases at V and 1 base at J, with 9 bases between. Germline-derived CDR1 and CDR2 are SNHLY and FYNNEI. The CDR3 reads CASSVRTRTDTQYF. The CDR3 DNA sequence: TGTGCCAGCAGTGTAAGGACTCGCACAGATACGCAGTATTTT.

This chain connects TRBV2 to TRBJ1-1; 7 bases map to TRBD1. The J segment lost 6 bases and the V segment lost 10 bases, leaving 14 bases of the junction unmatched. CDR3 length equals 14 residues. From germline, CDR1 is SNHLY and CDR2 FYNNEI. CDR3 in amino acids: CATGGGTGTAEAFF. In DNA form, the CDR3 reads TGTGCCACCGGGGGGGGGACCGGGACAGCTGAAGCTTTCTTT.

The V gene is TRBV5-3, the J gene TRBJ1-1, with D unresolved. TRBV5-3 is filed as an ORF, its function uncertain. The V gene lost 0 bases and the J gene lost 0 bases, with 9 bases spanning the gap. The CDR3 has 15 amino acids. Here the CDR3 reads CARSLVREVNTEAFF. The CDR3 DNA sequence: TGTGCCAGAAGCTTGGTACGGGAGGTGAACACTGAAGCTTTCTTT.

This chain uses TRBV4-3 with TRBJ2-2, with D unresolved. Trimming left V 2 bases short and J 10 bases short, with 17 bases between. CDR1 and CDR2 (germline): LGHNA, YSLEER. This CDR3 has 15 residues. The CDR3 region is CASSQSRSQRPELFF. For the CDR3, the DNA is TGCGCCAGCAGCCAAAGCCGGAGCCAGCGTCCGGAGCTGTTTTTT.

The chain combines TRBV29-1 with TRBJ2-3; 7 bases agree with TRBD1. The CDR3 consists of 15 residues. Germline CDR1 is SQVTM and CDR2 is ANQGSEA. The V gene end was trimmed by 7 bases and the J gene end by 2 bases; junction bases not matched to a gene: 12. CDR3 in amino acids: CSARQGPTNTDTQYF. The CDR3 DNA is TGCAGCGCCAGACAGGGACCGACAAACACAGATACGCAGTATTTT.

V is TRBV11-2 and J is TRBJ1-6; D may be TRBD1 (5 bases). Trimming shortened V by 2 bases and J by 9 bases, and 17 bases separated the two germline ends. This CDR3 is built from 16 residues. Germline V gives CDR1 SGHAT, CDR2 FQNNGV. The CDR3 spells CASSLTGSLQGSPLHF. CDR3 nucleotides: TGTGCCAGCAGCTTAACAGGTTCTCTACAAGGTTCACCCCTCCACTTT.